What follows is one T cell receptor beta chain and its context. Its antigen is still unknown. A junction boundary mismatches the germline segment, possibly from a read error. No cell sorting was done before RNA was extracted from the tissue. The data belong to a study of tumor and adjacent non-tumor tissue in lung cancer. Overall study: There were around 11 adenocarcinoma, a couple of squamous cell carcinoma and 1 small cell lung cancer cases. Aged roughly 31 to 80 years, patients included fewer than 11 men and about five women with stage I to III disease. Findings and limits, study-wide: Higher tumor TCR diversity was associated with shorter survival.

A modified ARM-PCR protocol with three rounds of nested PCR amplified TCRbeta. MiXCR, applied by TCRdb to the multiplex PCR reads, yields one record per CDR3 protein. The sample consists of some 74,000 distinct CDR3 sequences, roughly 72% of them appearing once. CDR3 length: 14 residues. Germline V gives CDR1 MGHRA, CDR2 YSYEKL. This clonotype was sampled from a woman aged 40 to 50 with non-small cell lung cancer. The sequenced sample consisted of lung tumor tissue. The J gene is TRBJ1-2, the V gene TRBV4-1; perhaps TRBD1 as D (6 bases). The CDR3 nucleotides read TGTGCCAGCAGCCAAGAGCACAGGGCCTATTGCCACACCTTC. This encodes CASSQEHRAYCHTF.